The 16 T cell receptor beta chains in this list originate from one sample, sequenced in a study of T-cell reconstitution after alpha-beta-depleted transplantation in children listed by TCRdb under 2016. The library came from PCR. TCRdb lists the instrument as Illumina HiSeq 2500. To normalize quantification of the TCRbeta repertoire, the TCR libraries were built with molecular barcoding that relied on unique molecular identifiers. The raw public data were reprocessed by TCRdb itself: fastp quality trimming at Q25, MiXCR clonotype calling, in-frame beta chains only. Each record represents a unique CDR3 protein, reported with the most common genes and DNA among its rows. This sample lists around 700,000 distinct CDR3 sequences; 13% were detected once. The leading ten clones occupy 0.75% to 0.85% of the sample. This sample's treatment or condition label indicates: allogeneic hematopoietic cell transplantation with graft depleted of TCRalphabeta T cells and CD19 B cells.

The source material was PBMCs, sampled before TCRalphabeta/CD19-depleted stem cell transplant. These receptors were obtained from a girl aged 2-9 years with congenital amegakaryocytic thrombocytopenia, due to receive a stem cell transplant.

This clonotype was seen many times. CDR3 coding DNA: TGCAGTGCTATGATCAACGGGCTAGCGGTCAATGAGCAGTTCTTC. Its protein is CSAMINGLAVNEQFF. The chain recombines TRBV20-1 with TRBJ2-1, with 7 nucleotides matching TRBD2. The CDR3 loop spans 15 amino acids. Trimming took 4 bases from V and 6 from J; bases not matched to a gene: 12. CDR1 DFQATT and CDR2 SNEGSKA come from the germline V gene (reference sequence).

The table lists this clonotype with many counts. The J gene is TRBJ2-1, the V gene TRBV12-3 or TRBV12-4; TRBD2 is a possible D gene (6 bases). V lost 10 bases, J lost 0 bases, and 10 bases lay in between. The CDR3 covers 13 residues. The DNA for the CDR3 is TGTGCCACTGCGGGGAGCTCCTACAATGAGCAGTTCTTC. This codes for CATAGSSYNEQFF.

About this clonotype itself: Its ends do not fully match the called genes, so a read error is possible. This chain uses TRBV5-1 with TRBJ2-2; TRBD2 matches 8 bases. Per germline, CDR1 SGHRS and CDR2 YFSETQ. This CDR3 is built from 15 residues. CDR3: CASSSSGLNTGELLF. Here the CDR3 DNA reads TGCGCCAGCAGCTCTAGCGGGTTGAACACCGGGGAGCTGCTTTTT. The variable domain in full, completed from reference TRBV5-1 and TRBJ2-2, reads KAGVTQTPRYLIKTRGQQVTLSCSPISGHRSVSWYQQTPGQGLQFLFEYFSETQRNKGNFPGRFSGRQFSNSRSEMNVSTLELGDSALYLCASSSSGLNTGELLFGEGSRLTVL.

Only a few counts were recorded for this clonotype. The genes are TRBV7-7 and TRBJ2-3; weak D call: TRBD1 (6 bases). CDR1 SSHAT and CDR2 FNYEAQ come from the germline V gene (reference sequence). Trimming removed 2 bases from V and 1 base from J, with 10 bases in between. This CDR3 is 15 amino acids long. Here the CDR3 DNA reads TGTGCCAGCAGCTTACAGGGGCGCCGCACAGATACGCAGTATTTT. Encoded protein: CASSLQGRRTDTQYF.

This clonotype was found many times. This chain uses TRBV5-1 with TRBJ1-1; D remains ambiguous. This CDR3 region has 13 residues. With 2 bases removed from V and 4 bases from J, the gap between germline ends came to 9 bases. The germline V gene has CDR1 SGHRS and CDR2 YFSETQ. DNA of the CDR3: TGCGCCAGCAGCTTTCGACCGCGCACTGAAGCTTTCTTT. It encodes CASSFRPRTEAFF. The entire variable domain, with the rest obtained from reference TRBV5-1 and TRBJ1-1, is as follows: KAGVTQTPRYLIKTRGQQVTLSCSPISGHRSVSWYQQTPGQGLQFLFEYFSETQRNKGNFPGRFSGRQFSNSRSEMNVSTLELGDSALYLCASSFRPRTEAFFGQGTRLTVV.

This clonotype was seen ten or more times. The chain employs TRBV20-1 and TRBJ2-7; D might be TRBD1 or TRBD2, each matching 5 bases. V lost 3 bases, J lost 3 bases, and 12 bases lay in between. CDR1 and CDR2 (germline): DFQATT, SNEGSKA (reference sequence). The CDR3 is made up of 13 amino acids. The CDR3 here is CSASGTRGYEQYF. DNA of the CDR3: TGCAGTGCTAGTGGAACTAGGGGCTACGAGCAGTACTTC.

Comments on this clonotype: At one boundary the junction diverges from the germline segment, which might be a read error. The rearrangement joins TRBV7-2 to TRBJ2-2; possibly TRBD2 for D (5 bases). Germline loops: CDR1 SGHTA, CDR2 FQGNSA. The CDR3 spans 14 residues. CDR3 loop: CACSLDWESGELFF. CDR3 DNA: TGTGCCTGCAGCTTAGATTGGGAGTCCGGGGAGCTGTTTTTT.

There are many counts of this clonotype. This chain joins TRBV3-1 and TRBJ2-1; D uncertain. CDR1 is LGHDT and CDR2 is YNNKEL in the germline V gene (reference sequence). There are 17 residues in the CDR3. V was pared by 0 bases and J by 5 bases, with 17 bases between. This chain's CDR3 is CASSQEWVRTGDNEQFF. In nucleotides, the CDR3 is TGTGCCAGCAGCCAAGAATGGGTAAGGACGGGTGACAATGAGCAGTTCTTC.

This clonotype has at least ten counts. The chain combines TRBV27 with TRBJ2-3, with 14 positions matching TRBD2. J lost 4 bases, V lost 7 bases, and 7 bases had no gene match. The CDR3 spans 16 residues. The germline CDR1 and CDR2 sequences are MNHEY and SMNVEV (reference sequence). The CDR3 nucleotides are TGTGCCAGCACGCCGGGACTAGCGGGAGCGGCAGATACGCAGTATTTT. Its translation is CASTPGLAGAADTQYF.

There are a few counts of this clonotype. The V call is TRBV4-1, the J call TRBJ1-5; a weak D match, TRBD1 (6 bases). V dropped 1 base and J dropped 3 bases, with 13 bases sitting between them. Germline loops: CDR1 MGHRA, CDR2 YSYEKL. This CDR3 is built from 16 residues. The CDR3 DNA sequence: TGCGCCAGCAGCCAAGGCGACAGGTCCAACAATCAGCCCCAGCATTTT. Translated: CASSQGDRSNNQPQHF.

To note about this clonotype: At one end the junction does not follow the germline gene, possibly because of a read error. The chain recombines TRBV2 with TRBJ2-1, with 13 bases identical to TRBD2. The CDR3 contains 15 residues. Per the germline V gene, CDR1 is SNHLY and CDR2 is FYNNEI. The CDR3 sequence is CASEEGLAGKNEQLF. Written as DNA, the CDR3 is TGTGCCAGCGAGGAGGGACTAGCGGGGAAGAATGAGCAGCTCTTC.

Comment on this clonotype: The junction and the germline gene differ at one end; a read error may be behind it. The rearrangement joins TRBV25-1 to TRBJ2-7; TRBD2 aligns across 9 bases. This CDR3 contains 12 residues. Germline CDR1 is MGHDK and CDR2 is SYGVNS. The CDR3 spells CASSEGLAGLQF. The DNA for the CDR3 is TGTGCCAGCAGTGAAGGGCTAGCGGGACTCCAATTC.

This clonotype was counted ten times or more. The chain is built from TRBV10-3 and TRBJ2-7; the match to TRBD1 covers 7 bases. Germline V gene lookup returns CDR1 ENHRY and CDR2 SYGVKD. The CDR3 spans 12 residues. With V trimmed by 4 bases and J by 3 bases, 0 bases remained unmatched. CDR3 sequence (DNA): TGTGCCATCAGTGGACAGGGCTACGAGCAGTACTTC. Its translation: CAISGQGYEQYF.

The chain employs TRBV20-1 and TRBJ2-5; 12 bases align to TRBD2. CDR1 is DFQATT and CDR2 is SNEGSKA in the germline V gene (reference sequence). With V trimmed by 6 bases and J by 3 bases, 5 bases remained unmatched. The CDR3 consists of 14 residues. CDR3: CSAPRTSGEETQYF. The CDR3, as DNA: TGCAGTGCCCCACGGACTAGCGGGGAAGAGACCCAGTACTTC.

Many counts were recorded for this clonotype. The chain couples TRBV7-8 to TRBJ1-1, with TRBD1 as a possible D gene (6 bases). The CDR3 extends over 14 amino acids. The V end was cut by 4 bases, the J end by 5 bases, with 14 bases between. The germline V gene encodes CDR1 SGHVS and CDR2 FQNEAQ. In DNA, the CDR3 is TGTGCCAGCAGCTACCAGGGGAGGGGTACTGAAGCTTTCTTT. Translation: CASSYQGRGTEAFF.

This clonotype showed up many times. V and J are TRBV10-3 and TRBJ2-7; 9 bases are shared with TRBD1. J was trimmed by 4 bases and V by 6 bases; bases with no gene match: 16. This CDR3 spans 17 amino acids. Germline V CDR1 and CDR2: ENHRY, SYGVKD. CDR3 residues: CAISRTGEAERRYEQYF. CDR3 nucleotide sequence: TGTGCCATCAGCCGGACAGGGGAGGCTGAGAGGCGATACGAGCAGTACTTC.